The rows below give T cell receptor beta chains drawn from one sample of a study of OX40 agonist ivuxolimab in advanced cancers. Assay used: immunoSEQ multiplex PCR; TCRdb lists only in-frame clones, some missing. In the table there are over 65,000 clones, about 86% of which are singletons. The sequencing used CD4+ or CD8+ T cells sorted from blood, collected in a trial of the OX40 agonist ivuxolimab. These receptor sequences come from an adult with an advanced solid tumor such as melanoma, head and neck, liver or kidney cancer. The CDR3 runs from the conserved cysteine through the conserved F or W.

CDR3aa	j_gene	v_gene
CASSVAPALGGNTIYF	TRBJ1-3	TRBV9
CASSPGGVYYGYTF	TRBJ1-2	TRBV11-1
CASSSSTGGYEQYF	TRBJ2-7	TRBV11-2
CASSQAATGSDRGAFF	TRBJ1-1	TRBV4-1
CASSPGGQGQETQYF	TRBJ2-5	TRBV5-1
CASSQREGSNEQFF	TRBJ2-1	TRBV7-9
CASRGDYYGYTF	TRBJ1-2	TRBV19
CASSLGIRNTEAFF	TRBJ1-1	TRBV27
CASSLGQAREKLFF	TRBJ1-4	TRBV7-6
CASSVETYATDTQYF	TRBJ2-3	TRBV9
CASSDRGTGELFF	TRBJ2-2	TRBV2
CASSPLFYDRVGGNQPQHF	TRBJ1-5	TRBV27
CASTGRTDTQYF	TRBJ2-3	TRBV19
CASKESGVTDTQYF	TRBJ2-3	TRBV5-1
CASSSPGLAGVSTDTQYF	TRBJ2-3	TRBV7-3
CASSIGNPPSGRNEQYF	TRBJ2-7	TRBV19
CASSLQPGAGSYGYTF	TRBJ1-2	TRBV18
CASSPETGAYGYTF	TRBJ1-2	TRBV18
CASSIRDREREQYF	TRBJ2-5	TRBV5-1
CASSIGTGNTIYF	TRBJ1-3	TRBV6-6
CASSLRLRYSSGAPYGYTF	TRBJ1-2	TRBV11-2
CASSVDPTTGQPQHF	TRBJ1-5	TRBV9
CASSFSGTGHGYTF	TRBJ1-2	TRBV11-3
CASGWSIAEQFF	TRBJ2-1	TRBV12-5
CAWSFGTHGYTF	TRBJ1-2	TRBV30
CAISEGDREGSPLHF	TRBJ1-6	TRBV10-3
CASSYRDRATEETQYF	TRBJ2-5	TRBV7-1